This TCR beta chain emerged from a study of blood T cells in healthy people across ages. A sample-barcoded 5' primer and a J-beta primer mix were used in a second PCR of roughly 6 to 11 cycles. MiXCR, applied by TCRdb to the 5' RACE reads, yields one record per CDR3 protein. Altogether 1.5 million to 2 million distinct CDR3 sequences are present, approximately 28% being singletons, with the ten largest covering over 7%. The CDR3 loop spans 16 amino acids. V was trimmed by 4 bases and J by 9 bases, leaving 23 bases between them. The germline CDR1 and CDR2 sequences are SGHDT and YYEEEE. The gene calls are TRBV5-6 and TRBJ2-1; D is perhaps TRBD1 or TRBD2 (6 bases each). The sequence was obtained from a woman aged 25 to 39 in good health. The sequenced sample consisted of blood. CDR3 bases: TGTGCCAGCAGCCGGAGGTTTGAGGGCAGGGGAGGTGAGCAGTTCTTC. Protein sequence: CASSRRFEGRGGEQFF.